The 18 T cell receptor beta chains presented below share a single source sample, sequenced in a study of blood T cell repertoires in COVID-19. Measured with immunoSEQ multiplex PCR; TCRdb has only the in-frame clones, and not every one. The table shows about 91,000 clones, with roughly 71% occurring only once. Sequencing used peripheral blood. These receptors all stem from a woman aged 80 or over with acute or convalescent COVID-19.

The chain carries TRBV7-2 and TRBJ2-2; unclear D gene. V lost 2 bases to trimming and J lost 7 bases, with 8 bases between them. Germline CDR1 and CDR2: SGHTA and FQGNSA. The CDR3 extends over 13 amino acids. CDR3 nucleotide sequence: TGTGCCAGCAGCTTATTACGGTACGGGGAGCTGTTTTTT. Its translation is CASSLLRYGELFF. Supplemented by reference TRBV7-2 and TRBJ2-2, the full variable domain reads GAGVSQSPSNKVTEKGKDVELRCDPISGHTALYWYRQSLGQGLEFLIYFQGNSAPDKSGLPSDRFSAERTGGSVSTLTIQRTQQEDSAVYLCASSLLRYGELFFGEGSRLTVL.

V usage is TRBV20-1 and J usage is TRBJ2-7, with D uncertain. CDR1 is DFQATT and CDR2 is SNEGSKA in the germline V gene (reference sequence). The V end lost 3 bases, the J end lost 6 bases, and 9 bases lay between the germline ends. This CDR3 comprises 11 residues. CDR3 in DNA: TGCAGTGCTAGTCAACCGGGCGAGCAGTACTTC. As protein: CSASQPGEQYF.

This chain links TRBV5-1 with TRBJ1-5; TRBD1 is a possible D gene (5 bases). Looked up from germline, CDR1 is SGHRS and CDR2 is YFSETQ. V lost 2 bases, J lost 4 bases, and 7 bases lay in between. The CDR3 is made up of 13 amino acids. CDR3 amino acids: CASSLDSNQPQHF. The CDR3 DNA sequence: TGCGCCAGCAGCTTAGACAGTAATCAGCCCCAGCATTTT.

The chain couples TRBV24-1 to TRBJ1-1; D unclear. Germline values: CDR1 KGHDR, CDR2 SFDVKD. The V end was cut by 4 bases, the J end by 12 bases, with 17 bases between. The CDR3 sequence is 13 residues long. The CDR3 sequence is CATSDRLYRGSFF. The CDR3 nucleotides read TGTGCCACCAGTGACCGCTTATACAGAGGGTCTTTCTTT.

This clone was seen repeatedly, ten times or more. In the same sample, other DNA sequences code for this CDR3. The V and J genes are TRBV10-3 and TRBJ1-2; D gene uncertain. V was clipped by 6 bases and J by 4 bases, with 15 bases between them. CDR1 is ENHRY, CDR2 SYGVKD, per germline. This CDR3 is built from 14 residues. The CDR3 nucleotides are TGTGCCATCAGGGTCGGGTCGGAGGGCTATGGCTACACCTTC. Protein product: CAIRVGSEGYGYTF.

This rearrangement joins TRBV28 to TRBJ2-7; weak D call: TRBD2 (7 bases). The germline gives CDR1 MDHEN, CDR2 SYDVKM. The CDR3 has 12 residues. V lost 8 bases, J lost 5 bases, and 13 bases lay in between. CDR3 nucleotides: TGTGCCAGCCGGGGGGCAGGAAACGAGCAGTACTTC. It specifies CASRGAGNEQYF. The whole variable domain, filled in from reference TRBV28 and TRBJ2-7, reads DVKVTQSSRYLVKRTGEKVFLECVQDMDHENMFWYRQDPGLGLRLIYFSYDVKMKEKGDIPEGYSVSREKKERFSLILESASTNQTSMYLCASRGAGNEQYFGPGTRLTVT.

The J gene is TRBJ2-4, the V gene TRBV7-2, with a possible D match to TRBD1 (5 bases). Trimming removed 1 base from V and 8 bases from J, with 15 bases in between. This CDR3 is built from 15 residues. Looked up from germline, CDR1 is SGHTA and CDR2 is FQGNSA. The CDR3: CASSLGLQAYYIQYF. CDR3 nucleotides: TGTGCCAGCAGCTTAGGTTTACAGGCATACTACATTCAGTACTTC.

The chain employs TRBV19 and TRBJ1-5, with 7 nucleotides matching TRBD1. The trim removed 1 base at V and 9 bases at J, leaving 9 bases unmatched. Germline loops: CDR1 LNHDA, CDR2 SQIVND (reference sequence). The CDR3 is made up of 15 amino acids. CDR3 loop: CASSIAGQPERPQHF. As DNA, the CDR3 is TGTGCCAGTAGTATAGCGGGACAGCCAGAACGGCCCCAGCATTTT.

The chain uses TRBV7-2 and TRBJ1-4, with D perhaps TRBD1 (5 bases). Germline V CDR1 and CDR2: SGHTA, FQGNSA. V was cut by 5 bases and J by 14 bases, with 18 bases left in between. The CDR3 covers 13 residues. In nucleotides, the CDR3 is TGTGCCAGCAGCCTCGCAAGCCGGGGGTATCTGTTTTTT. It is translated as CASSLASRGYLFF.

This chain uses TRBV7-2 with TRBJ1-5; D gene uncertain. This CDR3 has 13 amino acids. CDR1 SGHTA and CDR2 FQGNSA come from the germline V gene. V was cut by 4 bases and J by 5 bases, with 9 bases left in between. The CDR3 DNA reads as TGTGCCAGCAGCTCCCAGTTTGATCAGCCCCAGCATTTT. This translates into CASSSQFDQPQHF.

This chain connects TRBV11-2 to TRBJ2-6; TRBD1 matches at 7 bases. J lost 0 bases, V lost 5 bases, and 1 base had no gene match. Germline CDR1 SGHAT, CDR2 FQNNGV. The CDR3 loop spans 15 amino acids. The CDR3 region is CASSRQGSGANVLTF. Written as DNA, the CDR3 is TGTGCCAGCAGCCGACAGGGCTCTGGGGCCAACGTCCTGACTTTC.

The chain couples TRBV7-2 to TRBJ1-6; D perhaps matches TRBD1 (5 bases). CDR3 length equals 17 residues. Trimming pared 2 bases from V and 6 bases from J, leaving 17 bases between. Germline values: CDR1 SGHTA, CDR2 FQGNSA. CDR3 nucleotides: TGTGCCAGCAGCTTACCTACAGACAGTTGGAGTAATTCACCCCTCCACTTT. Protein sequence: CASSLPTDSWSNSPLHF.

For the CDR3, the DNA is TGTGCCAGCAGTTACTCGTTTGTTCCGAACTATGGCTACACCTTC. Encoded protein: CASSYSFVPNYGYTF. This rearrangement joins TRBV6-2 or TRBV6-3 to TRBJ1-2, with D uncertain. Germline V CDR1 and CDR2: MNHEY, SVGEGT. V lost 0 bases and J lost 2, with 10 bases in between. The CDR3 is made up of 15 amino acids.

This clone was detected ten times or more. The chain links TRBV25-1 to TRBJ2-7; 7 nucleotides align to TRBD1. J was trimmed by 6 bases and V by 3 bases; bases with no gene match: 8. Germline V gives CDR1 MGHDK, CDR2 SYGVNS. This CDR3 has 14 amino acids. The CDR3 protein is CASSETGLSSEQYF. The CDR3, as DNA: TGTGCCAGCAGTGAGACAGGGCTTTCGTCCGAGCAGTACTTC.

The DNA of the CDR3 is TGTGCCAGCAGCCCCCGCGGGACAGGGTGGGATGAGCAGTTCTTC. Protein sequence: CASSPRGTGWDEQFF. The chain recombines TRBV7-2 with TRBJ2-1, with 9 bases aligning to TRBD1. There are 15 residues in the CDR3. The V segment lost 5 bases and the J segment 8 bases; nucleotides outside the gene matches: 10. Germline loops: CDR1 SGHTA, CDR2 FQGNSA.

The chain links TRBV5-1 to TRBJ1-5; D is unresolved. The CDR3 has 13 amino acids. CDR1 and CDR2 (germline): SGHRS, YFSETQ. V gave up 2 bases and J gave up 5 bases, with 8 bases separating them. The CDR3 DNA is TGCGCCAGCAGCTTATATGGAGATCAGCCCCAGCATTTT. Translated, it gives CASSLYGDQPQHF.

V usage is TRBV9 and J usage is TRBJ1-4, with D possibly matching TRBD1 (5 bases). V lost 3 bases and J lost 5, with 11 bases in between. Germline V gives CDR1 SGDLS, CDR2 YYNGEE. There are 14 residues in the CDR3. The CDR3 DNA reads as TGTGCCAGCAGCGAGGCAGGGAGGAATGAAAAACTGTTTTTT. It yields the protein CASSEAGRNEKLFF.

The chain links TRBV6-6 to TRBJ2-3; TRBD2 aligns across 8 bases. The CDR3 sequence is 17 residues long. Germline V gene data show CDR1 as MNHNY and CDR2 as SVGAGI (reference sequence). The V segment lost 5 bases and the J segment 9 bases; nucleotides outside the gene matches: 19. CDR3 coding DNA: TGTGCCAGCAGTCGCATCGGTGGCTTTGCGGGGGGTGGGACGCAGTATTTT. This sequence encodes CASSRIGGFAGGGTQYF.